A single sample gave rise to the 26 T cell receptor beta chains below, sequenced in a study of vaccination and CD4 T cells after COVID-19. Time point meaning: late sampling 161 to 241 days after vaccination in three convalescent patients. This sample's treatment: roughly ten-day PBMC culture with coronavirus spike peptide pools or control peptides (ViraFEST assay). Antigens of these TCRs are unknown. Scientists ran DNA taken from cultured CD4+ T cells through the Oncomine TCR Beta short-read assay for sequencing. TCRdb called the PCR reads again in MiXCR, with one record for every CDR3 protein. The sample holds about 17,000 distinct CDR3 sequences, over 40% seen once. Material: CD4+ T cells from blood, cultured in vitro, obtained about 7 months after SARS-CoV-2 vaccination. The receptors were gathered from a human donor who had recovered from COVID-19.

This rearrangement joins TRBV6-5 to TRBJ1-1; D gene ambiguous. The V and J ends lost 2 bases and 0 bases respectively, with 10 bases between them. CDR3 length: 15 amino acids. From germline, CDR1 is MNHEY and CDR2 SVGAGI. The CDR3 region is CASSYLGSLNTEAFF. Written as DNA, the CDR3 is TGTGCCAGCAGTTACCTCGGCAGCTTGAACACTGAAGCTTTCTTT.

This clonotype was seen more than once but under ten times. The chain uses TRBV7-2 and TRBJ2-2; D not certain. Trimming took 5 bases from V and 2 from J, leaving 9 bases between them. Germline V CDR1 and CDR2: SGHTA, FQGNSA. The CDR3 extends over 14 amino acids. CDR3 residues: CASSPQLNTGELFF. The DNA for the CDR3 is TGTGCCAGCAGCCCCCAGTTAAACACCGGGGAGCTGTTTTTT.

CDR3 nucleotide sequence: TGCAGTGCTGTACTACAGGGAGGGACTGAAGCTTTCTTT. Amino acid sequence: CSAVLQGGTEAFF. The rearrangement joins TRBV20-1 to TRBJ1-1, with a weak D call TRBD1 (6 bases). The CDR3 length is 13 residues. CDR1 is DFQATT, CDR2 SNEGSKA, per germline (reference sequence). Trimming removed 5 bases at V and 5 bases at J, with 15 bases between.

This chain joins TRBV10-3 and TRBJ2-7, with TRBD1 identical over 7 bases. This CDR3 comprises 15 residues. The V and J ends lost 10 bases and 7 bases, in that order; junction bases with no gene match: 19. Per the germline V gene, CDR1 is ENHRY and CDR2 is SYGVKD. Here the CDR3 DNA reads TGTGCCAGCAGACCTGGGACAGTTGGACTTGGGGAGCAGTACTTC. Its protein product is CASRPGTVGLGEQYF.

This clonotype was seen a handful of times. The V call is TRBV24-1, the J call TRBJ2-3, with D possibly TRBD2 on 6 matching bases. The CDR3 is 13 residues long. V lost 10 bases and J 2 bases, leaving 12 bases between the germline ends. Germline assignment: CDR1 KGHDR and CDR2 SFDVKD. This CDR3 is CATTGLSTDTQYF. DNA for the CDR3: TGTGCCACAACGGGACTGTCCACAGATACGCAGTATTTT.

The chain uses TRBV2 and TRBJ1-1; TRBD1 might be the D (5 bases). Germline V gene data show CDR1 as SNHLY and CDR2 as FYNNEI. Deletions cut 4 bases from V and 3 bases from J, with 12 bases between. The CDR3 has 14 amino acids. The CDR3 protein is CASSVMTVDTEAFF. The CDR3 nucleotides read TGTGCCAGCAGTGTAATGACAGTCGACACTGAAGCTTTCTTT.

The V call is TRBV24-1, the J call TRBJ2-3, with TRBD1 as a possible D gene (5 bases). Germline V gene data show CDR1 as KGHDR and CDR2 as SFDVKD. The CDR3 loop spans 15 amino acids. Trimming removed 3 bases from V and 5 bases from J, with 14 bases in between. CDR3 loop: CATSDKTEPLDTQYF. The CDR3 DNA sequence: TGTGCCACCAGTGATAAGACAGAACCCCTAGATACGCAGTATTTT.

This clonotype showed up just a few times. The rearrangement joins TRBV29-1 to TRBJ2-3; D possibly corresponds to TRBD2 (6 bases). This CDR3 region has 12 residues. The V and J ends lost 6 bases and 2 bases respectively, with 9 bases between them. CDR1 is SQVTM, CDR2 ANQGSEA, per germline. CDR3 in DNA: TGCAGCGTAGCGGGCCCCACAGATACGCAGTATTTT. Protein sequence: CSVAGPTDTQYF.

This chain's CDR3 is CASSLGTSGVQETQYF. The CDR3 coding sequence is TGCGCCAGCAGCTTAGGGACTAGCGGGGTCCAAGAGACCCAGTACTTC. The rearrangement links TRBV5-1 to TRBJ2-5; 13 bases agree with TRBD2. Unmatched junction bases numbered 2, after V lost 2 bases and J lost 1 base. CDR1 and CDR2 (germline): SGHRS, YFSETQ. This CDR3 comprises 16 residues.

This clonotype was recorded only once. The rearrangement links TRBV7-9 to TRBJ2-2; D remains ambiguous. The germline V gene encodes CDR1 SEHNR and CDR2 FQNEAQ (reference sequence). V was clipped by 10 bases and J by 6 bases, with 6 bases between them. CDR3 length equals 10 residues. CDR3 sequence: CATQPGELFF. CDR3 nucleotides: TGTGCCACCCAGCCCGGGGAGCTGTTTTTT.

The V and J genes are TRBV5-6 and TRBJ1-2; D gene ambiguous. The ends were cut back, 4 bases at V and 0 bases at J, with 7 bases in the middle. CDR1 SGHDT and CDR2 YYEEEE come from the germline V gene. This CDR3 spans 13 amino acids. As DNA, the CDR3 is TGTGCCAGCAGCCCCAAGCCTAACTATGGCTACACCTTC. Translating it yields CASSPKPNYGYTF.

This clonotype occurred a few times. The chain employs TRBV7-9 and TRBJ2-3, with 8 bases fitting TRBD2. J lost 6 bases, V lost 5 bases, and 7 bases had no gene match. The germline V gene has CDR1 SEHNR and CDR2 FQNEAQ (reference sequence). The CDR3 covers 14 residues. Here the CDR3 reads CASSPPGLVDTQYF. The DNA of the CDR3 is TGTGCCAGCAGCCCACCGGGACTAGTCGATACGCAGTATTTT.

The chain links TRBV20-1 to TRBJ2-1, with 10 nucleotides matching TRBD2. The germline gives CDR1 DFQATT, CDR2 SNEGSKA (reference sequence). The CDR3 contains 14 residues. V was pared by 0 bases and J by 7 bases, with 3 bases of the junction left unmatched. The CDR3 region is CSARELSGRNEQFF. Here the CDR3 DNA reads TGCAGTGCTAGAGAGCTTAGCGGGAGGAATGAGCAGTTCTTC.

The chain recombines TRBV6-1 with TRBJ1-5; a weak D match, TRBD1 (5 bases). Germline V gene data show CDR1 as MNHNS and CDR2 as SASEGT. CDR3 length equals 13 residues. The ends were cut back, 6 bases at V and 4 bases at J, with 10 bases in the middle. Written as DNA, the CDR3 is TGTGCCAGCAGCGTCCAGGGAAATCAGCCCCAGCATTTT. Translating it yields CASSVQGNQPQHF.

About this clonotype: An end of the junction does not agree with germline; a read error may underlie this. V gene TRBV7-7 combines with J gene TRBJ2-5; the D is unclear. The CDR3 has 15 amino acids. Germline V gene lookup returns CDR1 SSHAT and CDR2 FNYEAQ (reference sequence). CDR3 in DNA: TGTGCTAGCAGCTTATCGGGTCTTAGGACGGAGACCCAGTACTTC. It specifies CASSLSGLRTETQYF.

The chain is built from TRBV6-1 and TRBJ1-3, with D tentatively TRBD1 (5 bases). The V and J ends lost 8 bases and 5 bases respectively, with 22 bases between them. Germline assignment: CDR1 MNHNS and CDR2 SASEGT. CDR3 length: 16 residues. The CDR3 loop reads CASPMVGSRGRNTIYF. CDR3 in DNA: TGTGCCAGCCCAATGGTTGGGTCACGGGGACGAAACACCATATATTTT.

This clonotype was detected only a few times. The V gene is TRBV6-4, the J gene TRBJ1-6; weak D call: TRBD1 (6 bases). Looked up from germline, CDR1 is MRHNA and CDR2 is SNTAGT. V was shortened by 6 bases and J by 9 bases, with 15 bases between the two germline ends. The CDR3 loop spans 14 amino acids. The CDR3 DNA reads as TGTGCCAGCAGATCGGACAGTGGTACTTCACCCCTCCACTTT. It yields the protein CASRSDSGTSPLHF.

DNA for the CDR3: TGCAGTGCTAGGACAGTGGGGGGGATCACAGATACGCAGTATTTT. As protein: CSARTVGGITDTQYF. V and J are TRBV20-1 and TRBJ2-3, with TRBD2 matching 7 bases. The germline CDR1 and CDR2 sequences are DFQATT and SNEGSKA (reference sequence). The CDR3 is made up of 15 amino acids. The J segment lost 2 bases and the V segment lost 3 bases, leaving 8 bases of the junction unmatched.

The gene calls are TRBV6-6 and TRBJ2-7; 12 nucleotides align to TRBD2. CDR1 MNHNY and CDR2 SVGAGI come from the germline V gene (reference sequence). There are 13 residues in the CDR3. V shed 9 bases, J shed 4 bases, and the junction held 4 bases outside the gene matches. CDR3 nucleotides: TGTGCCAGTGGACTAGCGGGGCCTTACGAGCAGTACTTC. Translation gives CASGLAGPYEQYF.

This clonotype has more than one count but fewer than ten. The chain has TRBV11-3 and TRBJ1-1, with D perhaps TRBD1 (5 bases). CDR3 length equals 13 residues. Germline CDR1 is SGHNT and CDR2 is YENEEA. Deletions cut 5 bases from V and 5 bases from J, with 12 bases between. The CDR3 DNA reads TGTGCCAGCAGCCGCGACAGAGGGACTGAAGCTTTCTTT. Its translation: CASSRDRGTEAFF.

Here the CDR3 reads CASSFAGGGTDTQYF. For the CDR3, the DNA is TGTGCCAGCAGCTTCGCGGGAGGTGGCACAGATACGCAGTATTTT. The chain is built from TRBV7-6 and TRBJ2-3; 8 bases are shared with TRBD2. From germline, CDR1 is SGHVS and CDR2 FNYEAQ. The ends lost 3 bases at V and 1 base at J; junction bases unmatched: 3. The CDR3 has 15 amino acids. Complete variable domain (other parts from reference TRBV7-6 and TRBJ2-3): GAGVSQSPRYKVTKRGQDVALRCDPISGHVSLYWYRQALGQGPEFLTYFNYEAQQDKSGLPNDRFSAERPEGSISTLTIQRTEQRDSAMYRCASSFAGGGTDTQYFGPGTRLTVL.

The chain has TRBV11-3 and TRBJ1-6, with TRBD1 matching over 8 bases. Germline CDR1 and CDR2: SGHNT and YENEEA. V gave up 5 bases and J gave up 1 base; unmatched junction bases: 10. This CDR3 region has 18 residues. The CDR3 loop is CASSPDRERRSYNSPLHF. As DNA, the CDR3 is TGTGCCAGCAGCCCGGACAGGGAAAGGAGGTCCTATAATTCACCCCTCCACTTT.

The rearrangement joins TRBV5-5 to TRBJ2-5; 7 bases are shared with TRBD2. The CDR3 length is 15 residues. Germline trimming cut 1 base from V and 5 bases from J; bases unmatched to any gene: 8. The V gene's germline CDR1 is SGHKS and CDR2 YYEKEE (reference sequence). CDR3 amino acids: CASSLMFVRGETQYF. The CDR3, as DNA: TGTGCCAGCAGCTTGATGTTTGTGCGGGGGGAGACCCAGTACTTC.

This clonotype was detected a few times. This chain uses TRBV20-1 with TRBJ2-5; the match to TRBD1 covers 8 bases. Germline V CDR1 and CDR2: DFQATT, SNEGSKA (reference sequence). The CDR3 runs 13 residues. With 6 bases clipped from V and 4 bases from J, the junction kept 7 bases outside the gene matches. CDR3 residues: CSAGTGSLETQYF. CDR3 bases: TGCAGTGCCGGGACAGGCTCCTTAGAGACCCAGTACTTC.

The chain is built from TRBV5-1 and TRBJ2-3; TRBD1 is a possible D gene (6 bases). Germline loops: CDR1 SGHRS, CDR2 YFSETQ. This CDR3 spans 16 amino acids. Trimming shortened V by 1 base and J by 1 base, and 13 bases separated the two germline ends. CDR3 sequence reads: CASSLPRGVGTDTQYF. The CDR3 DNA follows: TGCGCCAGCAGCTTGCCCAGGGGTGTCGGCACAGATACGCAGTATTTT.

J is TRBJ2-7 and V is TRBV7-2; no firm D call. Germline values: CDR1 SGHTA, CDR2 FQGNSA. V lost 2 bases and J lost 3, with 8 bases in between. The CDR3 consists of 13 residues. CDR3 in DNA: TGTGCCAGCAGCTTATCCCCCTTCTACGAGCAGTACTTC. It translates to CASSLSPFYEQYF.